A single sample is the source of the 30 T cell receptor beta chains below, sequenced in a study of T cells in Graves' hyperthyroidism and ophthalmopathy. TCR beta CDR3 regions were amplified from RNA transcripts. TCR CDR3 underwent first-round RT-PCR with the HTBI primer set. TCRdb fed the multiplex PCR reads into MiXCR, producing one record per CDR3 protein. This table has over 350,000 distinct CDR3 sequences, 11% to 15% appearing once. Sequenced input: blood. These TCRs come from a man aged 45-65 years with Graves' ophthalmopathy.

This clonotype was counted ten times or more. The chain joins TRBV3-1 to TRBJ2-2; 12 nucleotides match TRBD2. The CDR3 runs to 15 residues. V shed 4 bases and J 7 bases; nucleotides not matched to a gene: 4. From germline, CDR1 is LGHDT and CDR2 YNNKEL (reference sequence). The CDR3 DNA is TGTGCCAGCAGCCCCCCTAGCGGGAGGGGCGGGGAGCTGTTTTTT. Protein: CASSPPSGRGGELFF.

This clonotype was detected many times. The chain joins TRBV5-6 to TRBJ2-3; 9 positions match TRBD2. CDR1 is SGHDT and CDR2 is YYEEEE in the germline V gene. The length of the CDR3 is 17 residues. Unmatched junction bases numbered 14, after V lost 4 bases and J lost 5 bases. The CDR3 spells CASSPGPASGIGDTQYF. The CDR3 DNA sequence: TGTGCCAGCAGCCCCGGCCCGGCTAGCGGGATTGGAGATACGCAGTATTTT.

This clonotype was seen at least ten times. The chain is built from TRBV27 and TRBJ2-2; no definite D call. With 2 bases removed from V and 8 bases from J, the gap between germline ends came to 12 bases. CDR1 MNHEY and CDR2 SMNVEV come from the germline V gene (reference sequence). The CDR3 is made up of 14 amino acids. DNA for the CDR3: TGTGCCAGCAGTTTAGCCCCGGGCGAAGGGGAGCTGTTTTTT. Protein sequence: CASSLAPGEGELFF.

In this sample, this clonotype turned up many times. The chain uses TRBV5-1 and TRBJ2-3; D unresolved. Trimming removed 3 bases at V and 1 base at J, with 15 bases between. The V gene's germline CDR1 is SGHRS and CDR2 YFSETQ. The CDR3 runs 16 residues. CDR3 in amino acids: CASSSNSNSRTDTQYF. In DNA, the CDR3 is TGCGCCAGCAGCTCCAACTCCAATTCCCGCACAGATACGCAGTATTTT.

This chain uses TRBV3-1 with TRBJ2-7, with D perhaps matching TRBD2 (7 bases). This CDR3 is 14 amino acids long. The V and J ends lost 3 bases and 2 bases respectively, with 11 bases between them. Germline V gene lookup returns CDR1 LGHDT and CDR2 YNNKEL (reference sequence). CDR3 protein: CASSHRGGPYEQYF. CDR3 in DNA: TGTGCCAGCAGCCACCGCGGGGGCCCCTACGAGCAGTACTTC.

J is TRBJ1-3 and V is TRBV20-1; D remains unclear. Trimming pared 6 bases from V and 3 bases from J, leaving 12 bases between. Germline values: CDR1 DFQATT, CDR2 SNEGSKA (reference sequence). The CDR3 sequence is 13 residues long. The CDR3 sequence: CSASRGLGNTIYF. CDR3 nucleotides: TGCAGTGCCAGCCGCGGTCTTGGAAACACCATATATTTT.

This clonotype was recorded many times. The CDR3 DNA follows: TGTGCCAGCAGATATAGGACAGGGAGCTCTGGGGCCAACGTCCTGACTTTC. Its translation is CASRYRTGSSGANVLTF. The chain links TRBV27 to TRBJ2-6, with 8 bases fitting TRBD1. Trimming cost V 6 bases and J 0 bases; bases outside gene matches: 7. There are 17 residues in the CDR3. The V gene's germline CDR1 is MNHEY and CDR2 SMNVEV (reference sequence).

This clonotype was counted ten times or more. The gene calls are TRBV5-1 and TRBJ1-2; D might be TRBD1 (6 bases). Germline assignment: CDR1 SGHRS and CDR2 YFSETQ. Trimming removed 4 bases at V and 0 bases at J, with 16 bases between. The CDR3 extends over 16 amino acids. This chain's CDR3 is CASSVLTGIANYGYTF. CDR3 nucleotides: TGCGCCAGCAGCGTACTAACAGGGATCGCTAACTATGGCTACACCTTC.

This clonotype was recorded many times. The J gene is TRBJ2-3, the V gene TRBV11-3; D possibly corresponds to TRBD2 (6 bases). The germline V and J ends were trimmed by 3 bases and 1 base, with 11 bases remaining between them. The CDR3 consists of 15 residues. Germline V CDR1 and CDR2: SGHNT, YENEEA. The CDR3: CASSFGVAGTDTQYF. DNA for the CDR3: TGTGCCAGCAGCTTCGGGGTAGCGGGCACAGATACGCAGTATTTT. Complete variable domain (other parts from reference TRBV11-3 and TRBJ2-3): EAGVVQSPRYKIIEKKQPVAFWCNPISGHNTLYWYLQNLGQGPELLIRYENEEAVDDSQLPKDRFSAERLKGVDSTLKIQPAELGDSAVYLCASSFGVAGTDTQYFGPGTRLTVL.

This clonotype was detected ten times or more. CDR3 loop: CASSQDGGIAKNIQYF. CDR3 nucleotide sequence: TGTGCCAGCAGCCAAGACGGTGGGATAGCCAAAAACATTCAGTACTTC. This chain joins TRBV3-1 and TRBJ2-4; D is ambiguous. The germline V gene encodes CDR1 LGHDT and CDR2 YNNKEL (reference sequence). Deletions cut 0 bases from V and 0 bases from J, with 9 bases between. CDR3 length: 16 residues.

Here the CDR3 reads CASSLVSGRGSEQYF. As DNA, the CDR3 is TGCGCCAGCAGCTTGGTGAGCGGGAGGGGTTCCGAGCAGTACTTC. The rearrangement uses TRBV5-1 and TRBJ2-7; TRBD2 agrees at 10 bases. With V trimmed by 0 bases and J by 6 bases, 6 bases remained unmatched. This CDR3 region has 15 residues. The germline CDR1 and CDR2 sequences are SGHRS and YFSETQ.

The sample holds many counts of this clonotype. V is TRBV11-3 and J is TRBJ2-1, with TRBD2 matching over 7 bases. The CDR3 covers 15 residues. Per germline, CDR1 SGHNT and CDR2 YENEEA. V lost 8 bases and J lost 5; bases outside the gene matches: 12. The CDR3 nucleotides are TGTGCCAGCGCATTGATCTTCCTAGCGGACAATGAGCAGTTCTTC. It specifies CASALIFLADNEQFF.

This clonotype was recorded at least ten times. The chain links TRBV7-2 to TRBJ2-1; 9 bases are shared with TRBD2. Looked up from germline, CDR1 is SGHTA and CDR2 is FQGNSA. The ends lost 7 bases at V and 0 bases at J; junction bases unmatched: 7. This CDR3 has 16 residues. CDR3 protein: CASKIDSGSSYNEQFF. CDR3 nucleotide sequence: TGTGCCAGCAAGATCGATAGCGGGAGCTCCTACAATGAGCAGTTCTTC.

The chain links TRBV19 to TRBJ2-1; D is possibly TRBD1 (5 bases). This CDR3 region has 16 residues. Trimming took off 5 bases at V and 2 bases at J, with 16 bases between the two ends. Germline CDR1 reads LNHDA; CDR2 reads SQIVND (reference sequence). This chain's CDR3 is CASSLSDRFTYNEQFF. The CDR3, as DNA: TGTGCCAGTAGTCTAAGCGACAGATTCACCTACAATGAGCAGTTCTTC.

This clonotype turned up a few times. The chain has TRBV20-1 and TRBJ1-5, with unresolved D. The CDR3 consists of 13 residues. The germline CDR1 and CDR2 sequences are DFQATT and SNEGSKA (reference sequence). Between the trimmed V and J ends, which lost 1 base and 7 bases, there was a span of 11 bases. The chain's CDR3 is CSARGPGKQPQHF. In DNA, the CDR3 is TGCAGTGCTAGAGGACCCGGAAAGCAGCCCCAGCATTTT.

Ten or more counts support this clonotype. The chain links TRBV11-2 to TRBJ2-3; D remains unclear. The CDR3 covers 13 residues. Germline V CDR1 and CDR2: SGHAT, FQNNGV. The V gene lost 4 bases and the J gene lost 2 bases, with 7 bases spanning the gap. The CDR3 loop is CASSSPSTDTQYF. The CDR3 DNA sequence: TGTGCCAGCAGCTCCCCCTCCACAGATACGCAGTATTTT.

The genes are TRBV5-8 and TRBJ2-1, with no clear D. This CDR3 is 15 amino acids long. Germline values: CDR1 SGHTS, CDR2 YDEGEE. V lost 0 bases to trimming and J lost 1 base, with 8 bases between them. CDR3 residues: CASSLGVYSYNEQFF. The CDR3, as DNA: TGTGCCAGCAGCTTGGGTGTGTATTCCTACAATGAGCAGTTCTTC. The full variable domain, rest sourced from reference TRBV5-8 and TRBJ2-1, is EAGVTQSPTHLIKTRGQQATLRCSPISGHTSVYWYQQALGLGLQFLLWYDEGEERNRGNFPPRFSGRQFPNYSSELNVNALELEDSALYLCASSLGVYSYNEQFFGPGTRLTVL.

With regard to this clonotype: A much larger clone is a single base away; this may be a read error. The chain links TRBV6-5 to TRBJ2-7; 11 bases fit TRBD2. From germline, CDR1 is MNHEY and CDR2 SVGAGI. The CDR3 has 17 residues. The ends lost 0 bases at V and 4 bases at J; junction bases unmatched: 8. CDR3: CASSYSSGRAREYEQYF. The CDR3 DNA is TGTGCCAGCAGTTACTCTAGCGGGAGGGCTAGGGAGTACGAGCAGTACTTC.

This clonotype appeared a single time. A much more abundant neighbour one base away suggests this may be a read error. The rearrangement uses TRBV5-1 and TRBJ1-4; 11 bases line up with TRBD1. This CDR3 spans 15 amino acids. CDR1 is SGHRS, CDR2 YFSETQ, per germline. The CDR3 loop is CASSRTGGENEKLSF. As DNA, the CDR3 is TGCGCCAGCAGCCGGACAGGGGGCGAAAATGAAAAACTGTCTTTT.

This clonotype has a single count. This chain links TRBV14 with TRBJ1-1, with 7 bases that match TRBD1. Germline loops: CDR1 SGHDN, CDR2 FVKESK. This CDR3 contains 14 residues. The J segment lost 6 bases and the V segment lost 6 bases, leaving 10 bases of the junction unmatched. CDR3 DNA sequence: TGTGCCAGCAGTCCAAACAGGGGTTACCCTGAAGCTTTCTTT. This gives the protein CASSPNRGYPEAFF.

This clonotype was counted at least ten times. The V gene is TRBV18, the J gene TRBJ1-1; no firm D call. The V end lost 2 bases, the J end lost 3 bases, and 10 bases lay between the germline ends. Germline loops: CDR1 KGHSH, CDR2 LQKENI. This CDR3 is built from 14 residues. The CDR3 spells CASSPYYEDTEAFF. The CDR3 nucleotides are TGTGCCAGCTCACCATACTATGAGGACACTGAAGCTTTCTTT.

This clonotype was seen ten or more times. The rearrangement uses TRBV28 and TRBJ2-7; D could derive from TRBD1 or TRBD2 (5 bases each). Trimming shortened V by 6 bases and J by 4 bases, and 19 bases separated the two germline ends. The CDR3 covers 15 residues. Germline CDR1 reads MDHEN; CDR2 reads SYDVKM. CDR3 sequence (DNA): TGTGCCAGCAGCGTAAGACCGGGACCGCCGTACGAGCAGTACTTC. This encodes CASSVRPGPPYEQYF.

V gene TRBV10-3 combines with J gene TRBJ2-1, with a tentative D call TRBD2 (6 bases). Trimming left V 0 bases short and J 4 bases short, with 19 bases between. Germline-derived CDR1 and CDR2 are ENHRY and SYGVKD. This CDR3 is built from 18 residues. The CDR3: CAISESGTGASAYNEQFF. The CDR3 DNA reads TGTGCCATCAGTGAGTCGGGGACGGGAGCTTCGGCTTACAATGAGCAGTTCTTC.

There are a few counts of this clonotype. The chain couples TRBV4-2 to TRBJ2-2; TRBD2 matches at 10 bases. The CDR3 sequence is 16 residues long. V trimming: 2 bases; J trimming: 3 bases; junction bases outside the gene matches: 3. Looked up from germline, CDR1 is LGHNA and CDR2 is YNFKEQ. The CDR3 reads CASSQFLAGDTGELFF. The CDR3 bases are TGTGCCAGCAGCCAATTTCTAGCGGGAGACACCGGGGAGCTGTTTTTT.

The V gene is TRBV4-2, the J gene TRBJ2-5; 8 nucleotides line up with TRBD2. Trimming at V came to 1 base and at J to 4 bases, leaving 5 bases not matched to a gene. CDR1 LGHNA and CDR2 YNFKEQ come from the germline V gene. This CDR3 comprises 15 residues. CDR3 region: CASSQGAGVSETQYF. The DNA of the CDR3 is TGTGCCAGCAGCCAAGGAGCGGGAGTTTCAGAGACCCAGTACTTC.

A single count supports this clonotype. The chain couples TRBV20-1 to TRBJ2-7; the D call may be TRBD1 or TRBD2 (5 bases each). The CDR3 runs to 14 residues. V was trimmed by 3 bases and J by 2 bases, leaving 14 bases between them. Germline CDR1 is DFQATT and CDR2 is SNEGSKA (reference sequence). Here the CDR3 reads CSARNRDVAYEQYF. In DNA form, the CDR3 reads TGCAGTGCTAGGAATCGGGACGTGGCCTACGAGCAGTACTTC.

This clonotype occurred many times. J is TRBJ2-1 and V is TRBV20-1, with TRBD2 as a possible D gene (5 bases). CDR3 length: 12 residues. In germline, CDR1 is DFQATT, CDR2 SNEGSKA (reference sequence). The V and J ends lost 4 bases and 8 bases respectively, with 12 bases between them. The CDR3 sequence: CSANLSGDEQFF. CDR3 bases: TGCAGTGCTAACCTCAGCGGCGATGAGCAGTTCTTC.

This clonotype has just a few counts. V is TRBV12-3 or TRBV12-4 and J is TRBJ2-7, with D unresolved. The germline V and J ends were trimmed by 2 bases and 3 bases, with 8 bases remaining between them. The CDR3 extends over 13 amino acids. The CDR3 spells CASSLQDLYEQYF. For the CDR3, the DNA is TGTGCCAGCAGTTTACAGGACCTCTACGAGCAGTACTTC.

This clonotype came up many times. The chain links TRBV20-1 to TRBJ2-7, with 11 bases aligning to TRBD2. In germline, CDR1 is DFQATT, CDR2 SNEGSKA (reference sequence). CDR3 length: 14 amino acids. V shed 5 bases, J shed 5 bases, and the junction held 8 bases outside the gene matches. DNA of the CDR3: TGCAGTGCTCCTGGGACTAGCGGCAGGGACGAGCAGTACTTC. Protein sequence: CSAPGTSGRDEQYF.

For this clonotype: Given a much more abundant clone one base away, this may be a read error. The chain recombines TRBV5-4 with TRBJ2-3, with D possibly being TRBD1 (5 bases). Germline assignment: CDR1 SGHNT and CDR2 YYREEE (reference sequence). CDR3 length: 15 residues. The CDR3: CAGSLGPTSTDTQYF. The DNA of the CDR3 is TGTGCCGGCAGCTTGGGGCCTACTAGCACAGATACGCAGTATTTT.